These 12 T cell receptor beta chains share one sample of origin, sequenced in a study of OX40 agonist ivuxolimab in advanced cancers. TCRdb's copy holds only in-frame clones and misses some; the assay was immunoSEQ multiplex PCR. Among nearly 80,000 clones listed, 84% were seen once. The sample was CD4+ or CD8+ T cells sorted from blood, taken in a trial of the OX40 agonist ivuxolimab. The receptors were sampled from an adult with an advanced solid tumor such as melanoma, head and neck, liver or kidney cancer.

The chain couples TRBV2 to TRBJ1-1, with 9 bases lining up with TRBD1. The germline CDR1 and CDR2 sequences are SNHLY and FYNNEI. V lost 6 bases and J lost 6; bases outside the gene matches: 5. The length of the CDR3 is 13 residues. The CDR3 DNA reads TGTGCCAGCAGGCGACAGGGGGTAGCTGAAGCTTTCTTT. Its translation is CASRRQGVAEAFF.

This clone was seen just once. The rearrangement joins TRBV5-5 to TRBJ2-5; maybe TRBD2 (6 bases). The germline V gene encodes CDR1 SGHKS and CDR2 YYEKEE (reference sequence). The CDR3 is 12 amino acids. Trimming removed 2 bases at V and 5 bases at J, with 7 bases between. This CDR3 reads CASSFGGETQYF. DNA for the CDR3: TGTGCCAGCAGCTTTGGAGGGGAGACCCAGTACTTC.

The chain carries TRBV6-1 and TRBJ1-1, with 9 positions matching TRBD1. Germline loops: CDR1 MNHNS, CDR2 SASEGT. The CDR3 contains 16 residues. The V and J ends lost 4 bases and 5 bases, in that order; junction bases with no gene match: 11. The DNA for the CDR3 is TGTGCCAGCAGTGGGACAGGGGCCCGGACTAAGACTGAAGCTTTCTTT. Translation gives CASSGTGARTKTEAFF.

V is TRBV10-1 and J is TRBJ2-1, with a tentative D call TRBD2 (5 bases). Germline CDR1 reads WNHNN; CDR2 reads SYGVQD (reference sequence). The CDR3 covers 16 residues. Deletions cut 6 bases from V and 5 bases from J, with 20 bases between. The CDR3, as DNA: TGCGCCAGCAGGAGAGCGGCCCGAAGTTCGCACAATGAGCAGTTCTTC. Translated: CASRRAARSSHNEQFF.

This clone has more than one count but fewer than ten. This sequence joins TRBV5-6 and TRBJ2-7, with D perhaps TRBD1 (5 bases). The CDR3 spans 15 residues. The V end was cut by 1 base, the J end by 3 bases, with 14 bases between. Per the germline V gene, CDR1 is SGHDT and CDR2 is YYEEEE. In DNA, the CDR3 is TGTGCCAGCAGCTTGTTGTTACAGGCAAACTACGAGCAGTACTTC. The encoded protein is CASSLLLQANYEQYF. The full variable domain, completed using reference TRBV5-6 and TRBJ2-7, is DAGVTQSPTHLIKTRGQQVTLRCSPKSGHDTVSWYQQALGQGPQFIFQYYEEEERQRGNFPDRFSGHQFPNYSSELNVNALLLGDSALYLCASSLLLQANYEQYFGPGTRLTVT.

The chain recombines TRBV6-4 with TRBJ2-1, with D possibly being TRBD2 (5 bases). The germline V gene has CDR1 MRHNA and CDR2 SNTAGT. The CDR3 sequence is 14 residues long. Trimming removed 5 bases from V and 2 bases from J, with 10 bases in between. The CDR3, as DNA: TGTGCCAGCAGTCGAGGAGCGGCCTACAATGAGCAGTTCTTC. Translated: CASSRGAAYNEQFF.

CDR3 sequence (DNA): TGTGCCAGCAGCTTAGCCTCTCAGGGAAGGACTGAAGCTTTCTTT. It translates to CASSLASQGRTEAFF. This chain connects TRBV7-8 to TRBJ1-1, with D tentatively TRBD1 (5 bases). Looked up from germline, CDR1 is SGHVS and CDR2 is FQNEAQ. The V end was cut by 0 bases, the J end by 5 bases, with 13 bases between. The CDR3 covers 15 residues.

This chain joins TRBV27 and TRBJ2-1; D is perhaps TRBD2 (6 bases). V was cut by 7 bases and J by 7 bases, with 23 bases left in between. CDR1 and CDR2 (germline): MNHEY, SMNVEV (reference sequence). This CDR3 is built from 16 residues. The CDR3 loop is CASIPLGGFRGNEQFF. The CDR3 DNA follows: TGTGCCAGCATCCCCCTGGGGGGTTTCCGGGGTAATGAGCAGTTCTTC.

The rearrangement uses TRBV28 and TRBJ2-7; D may be TRBD1 or TRBD2 (5 bases each). The length of the CDR3 is 14 residues. Germline CDR1 and CDR2: MDHEN and SYDVKM. Trimming shortened V by 6 bases and J by 7 bases, and 19 bases separated the two germline ends. This CDR3 reads CASRGRASRVEQYF. The CDR3 DNA is TGTGCCAGCAGGGGGCGGGCTAGCCGAGTGGAGCAGTACTTC.

The V gene is TRBV7-6, the J gene TRBJ2-5, with TRBD2 matching over 13 bases. With 2 bases clipped from V and 5 bases from J, the junction kept 14 bases outside the gene matches. CDR3 length: 19 amino acids. In germline, CDR1 is SGHVS, CDR2 FNYEAQ. The CDR3 DNA sequence: TGTGCCAGCAGCTTATCCGACCTTAGACTAGCGGGGGGCCGGGAGACCCAGTACTTC. This gives the protein CASSLSDLRLAGGRETQYF. Filled out from reference TRBV7-6 and TRBJ2-5, the complete variable domain reads GAGVSQSPRYKVTKRGQDVALRCDPISGHVSLYWYRQALGQGPEFLTYFNYEAQQDKSGLPNDRFSAERPEGSISTLTIQRTEQRDSAMYRCASSLSDLRLAGGRETQYFGPGTRLLVL.

The genes are TRBV18 and TRBJ2-3, with D hard to call. CDR1 KGHSH and CDR2 LQKENI come from the germline V gene. The CDR3 covers 14 residues. V lost 3 bases to trimming and J lost 4 bases, with 11 bases between them. The CDR3 region has the DNA TGTGCCAGCTCACCTTATTGGACCGCAGATACGCAGTATTTT. As protein: CASSPYWTADTQYF.

This chain links TRBV7-9 with TRBJ1-4; D gene ambiguous. Germline CDR1 and CDR2: SEHNR and FQNEAQ (reference sequence). V was clipped by 4 bases and J by 0 bases, with 9 bases between them. This CDR3 spans 15 amino acids. The CDR3 bases are TGTGCCAGCAGCTCCCGGAGCCCAACTAATGAAAAACTGTTTTTT. It codes for CASSSRSPTNEKLFF.